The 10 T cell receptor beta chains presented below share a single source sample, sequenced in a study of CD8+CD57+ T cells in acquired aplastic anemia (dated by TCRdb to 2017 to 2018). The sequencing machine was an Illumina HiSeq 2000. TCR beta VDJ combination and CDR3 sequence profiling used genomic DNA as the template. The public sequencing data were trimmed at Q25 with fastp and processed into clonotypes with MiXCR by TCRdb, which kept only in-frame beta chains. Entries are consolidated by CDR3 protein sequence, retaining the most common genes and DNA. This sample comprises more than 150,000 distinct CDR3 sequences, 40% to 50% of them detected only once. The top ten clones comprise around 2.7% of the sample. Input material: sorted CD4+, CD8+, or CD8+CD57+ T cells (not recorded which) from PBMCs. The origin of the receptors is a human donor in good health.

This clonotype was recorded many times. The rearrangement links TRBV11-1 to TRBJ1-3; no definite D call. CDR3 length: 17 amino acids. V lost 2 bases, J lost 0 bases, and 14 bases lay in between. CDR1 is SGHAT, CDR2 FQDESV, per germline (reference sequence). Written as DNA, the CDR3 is TGTGCCAGCAGCTTATCGACCCATGGGAGCTCTGGAAACACCATATATTTT. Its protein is CASSLSTHGSSGNTIYF.

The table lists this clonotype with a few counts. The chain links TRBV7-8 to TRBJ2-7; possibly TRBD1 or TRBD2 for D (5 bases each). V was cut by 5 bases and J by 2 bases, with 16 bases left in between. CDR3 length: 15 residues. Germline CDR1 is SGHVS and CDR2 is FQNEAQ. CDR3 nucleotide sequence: TGTGCCAGCAGCCTATCCGGGGACCGGACCTACGAGCAGTACTTC. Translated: CASSLSGDRTYEQYF.

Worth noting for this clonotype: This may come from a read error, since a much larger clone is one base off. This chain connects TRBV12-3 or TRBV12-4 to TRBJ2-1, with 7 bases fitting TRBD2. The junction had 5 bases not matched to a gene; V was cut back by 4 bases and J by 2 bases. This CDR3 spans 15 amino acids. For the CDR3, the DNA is TGTGCCAGCAGTTCTGGTCTAGCGGCCTACAATGAGCAGTTCTTC. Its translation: CASSSGLAAYNEQFF.

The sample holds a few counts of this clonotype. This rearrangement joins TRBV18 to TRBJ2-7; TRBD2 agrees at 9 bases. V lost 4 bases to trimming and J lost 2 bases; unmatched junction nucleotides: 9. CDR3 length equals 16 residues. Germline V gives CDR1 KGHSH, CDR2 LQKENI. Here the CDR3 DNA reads TGTGCCAGCTCACAGGTCGCTAGCGGGATTCCCTACGAGCAGTACTTC. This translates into CASSQVASGIPYEQYF.

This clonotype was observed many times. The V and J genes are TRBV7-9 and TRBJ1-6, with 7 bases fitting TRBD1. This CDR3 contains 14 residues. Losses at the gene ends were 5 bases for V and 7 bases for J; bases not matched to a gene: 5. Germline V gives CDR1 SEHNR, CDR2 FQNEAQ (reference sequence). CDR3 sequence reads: CASSGGQMNSPLHF. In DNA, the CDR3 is TGTGCCAGCAGCGGGGGACAGATGAATTCACCCCTCCACTTT.

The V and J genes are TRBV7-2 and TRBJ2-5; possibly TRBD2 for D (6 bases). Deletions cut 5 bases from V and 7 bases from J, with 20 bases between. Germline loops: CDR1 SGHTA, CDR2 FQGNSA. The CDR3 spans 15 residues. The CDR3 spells CASSRSRAGIGTQYF. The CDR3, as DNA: TGTGCCAGCAGCCGTAGTCGGGCGGGGATAGGGACCCAGTACTTC.

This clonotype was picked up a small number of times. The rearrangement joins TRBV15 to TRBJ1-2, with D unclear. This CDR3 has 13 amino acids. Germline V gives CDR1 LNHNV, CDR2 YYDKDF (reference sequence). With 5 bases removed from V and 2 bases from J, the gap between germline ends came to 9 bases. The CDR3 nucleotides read TGTGCCACCAGCGAGATAGAGAACTATGGCTACACCTTC. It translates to CATSEIENYGYTF. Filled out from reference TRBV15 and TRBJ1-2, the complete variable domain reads DAMVIQNPRYQVTQFGKPVTLSCSQTLNHNVMYWYQQKSSQAPKLLFHYYDKDFNNEADTPDNFQSRRPNTSFCFLDIRSPGLGDTAMYLCATSEIENYGYTFGSGTRLTVV.

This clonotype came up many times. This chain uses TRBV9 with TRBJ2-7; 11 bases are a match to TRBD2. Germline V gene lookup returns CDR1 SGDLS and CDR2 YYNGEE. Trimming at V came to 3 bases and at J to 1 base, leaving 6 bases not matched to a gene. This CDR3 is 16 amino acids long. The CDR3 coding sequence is TGTGCCAGCAGCGCCTCCGGGACTAGCGGTTCCTACGAGCAGTACTTC. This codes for CASSASGTSGSYEQYF.

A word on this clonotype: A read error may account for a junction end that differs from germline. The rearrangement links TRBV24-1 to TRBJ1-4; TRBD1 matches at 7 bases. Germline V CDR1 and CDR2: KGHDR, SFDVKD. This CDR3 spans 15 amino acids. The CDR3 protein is CATSDAGTANEKLFF. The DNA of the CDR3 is TGTGCCACCAGTGATGCCGGGACAGCTAATGAAAAGCTGTTTTTT.

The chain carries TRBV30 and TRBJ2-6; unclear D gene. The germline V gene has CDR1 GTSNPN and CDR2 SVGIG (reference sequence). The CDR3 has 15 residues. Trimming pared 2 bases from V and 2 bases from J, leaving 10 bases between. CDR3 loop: CAWSSRQPGANVLTF. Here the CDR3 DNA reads TGTGCCTGGAGTTCCCGACAACCTGGGGCCAACGTCCTGACTTTC.